This T cell receptor beta chain was recovered during a study of blood T cell repertoires in COVID-19. The assay was immunoSEQ multiplex PCR, and TCRdb's table has in-frame clones only and misses some. The sample yields over 150,000 clones, approximately 84% seen once. Germline V CDR1 and CDR2: SNHLY, FYNNEI. This CDR3 region has 15 residues. V shed 6 bases and J shed 2 bases, with 14 bases lying between them. Sequencing used PBMCs or T cells enriched from blood (not recorded which). This chain joins TRBV2 and TRBJ1-3, with a tentative D call TRBD1 (6 bases). The source is a woman in her twenties or thirties who had recovered from COVID-19. This chain's CDR3 is CASSAIQGPGNTIYF. The CDR3 nucleotides read TGTGCCAGCAGCGCGATACAGGGACCTGGAAACACCATATATTTT.